In this sample, the clone carrying this T cell receptor (beta chain) turned up once. The antigen is unknown. Libraries were prepared by immunoSEQ multiplex PCR; TCRdb keeps only in-frame clonotypes and omits some of them. The table lists under 25,000 clones, 87% of them singletons. These data originate in a study of regulatory and conventional T cells in RAG deficiency. The study, taken as a whole, reports: Omenn patients showed >75% Treg-Tconv overlap and shorter CDR3 lengths. Shannon entropy fell and Simpson indices rose in RAG-deficient patients.

Blood CD4+ CD25-high CD127-low regulatory T cells supplied the genomic DNA template. The data were also submitted as part of a second study, on regulatory T cells. That report adds: Amplification used 52 TRBV primers and 13 TRBJ primers.

Sequences were obtained from Tregs sorted from blood. The origin of this receptor is a human donor in good health.

As DNA, the CDR3 is TGCGCCAGCAGCACCTCGGGACAGGGGAATGAAAAACTGTTTTTT. Translated: CASSTSGQGNEKLFF. The rearrangement links TRBV5-1 to TRBJ1-4; 10 bases are shared with TRBD1. Germline V gene data show CDR1 as SGHRS and CDR2 as YFSETQ. V dropped 4 bases and J dropped 5; count of bases not matched to a gene: 5. CDR3 length equals 15 residues.